This T cell receptor (beta chain) is from a study of blood T cell repertoires in COVID-19. Study in general: Some COVID-19 samples were acute and others convalescent; all came from the United States, Italy and Spain. The cDNA or gDNA used as material had been derived from T cells, B-cell-depleted T cells, or PBMCs.

V shed 11 bases and J shed 1 base, with 15 bases lying between them. Germline V lookup: CDR1 MRHNA, CDR2 SNTAGT. This CDR3 region has 14 residues. Authors' analysis steps: Amplification of reference gene primers provided the estimated nucleated cell counts. Here immunoSEQ multiplex PCR was the method, and the copy in TCRdb shows in-frame clones only, minus some. The D gene and trimming were derived from the DNA, and the V and J assignments and clone size from that table. The sample includes 150,000 to 200,000 clones, less than 85% of them seen just once. The chain links TRBV6-4 to TRBJ2-1; D is ambiguous. The clonotype comes from a middle-aged man who had recovered from COVID-19. Source material: peripheral blood. CDR3 sequence: CAGLKLSSYNEQFF. DNA of the CDR3: TGTGCCGGGCTCAAATTGAGTTCCTACAATGAGCAGTTCTTC.